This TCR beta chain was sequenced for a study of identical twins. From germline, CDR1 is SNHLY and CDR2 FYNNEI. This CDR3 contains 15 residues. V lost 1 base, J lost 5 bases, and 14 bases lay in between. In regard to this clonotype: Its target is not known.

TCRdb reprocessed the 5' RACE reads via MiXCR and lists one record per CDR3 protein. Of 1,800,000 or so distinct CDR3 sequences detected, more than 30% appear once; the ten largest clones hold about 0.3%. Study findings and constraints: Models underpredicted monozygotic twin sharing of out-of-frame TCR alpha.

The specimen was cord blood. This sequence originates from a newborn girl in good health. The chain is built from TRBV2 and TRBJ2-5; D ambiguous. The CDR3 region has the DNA TGTGCCAGCAGTGAAGAGAGGTCACAAGGGGAGACCCAGTACTTC. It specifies CASSEERSQGETQYF.